This TCR beta chain is drawn from a study of T cells in Graves' hyperthyroidism and ophthalmopathy. Overall study results and limits: Most thyroid-expanded clonotypes above 0.001 were also found in blood.

Diagnoses were established using clinical symptoms, serum thyroxine and TRAb, thyroid ultrasound and orbital computed tomography. Comment on this clonotype: The antigen is unknown.

Germline CDR1 PRHDT, CDR2 FYEKMQ (reference sequence). The CDR3 runs to 16 residues. Germline trimming cut 5 bases from V and 5 bases from J; bases unmatched to any gene: 10. The TCR beta CDR3 regions underwent amplification using RNA transcripts as the source. First-round RT-PCR targeting the TCR CDR3 was performed with the HTBI primer set. TCRdb re-called the multiplex PCR reads through MiXCR, storing one row per CDR3 protein. This table has over 700,000 distinct CDR3 sequences, roughly 20% appearing once. The chain is built from TRBV13 and TRBJ2-1, with 9 positions matching TRBD1. The receptor comes from a woman between 50 and 59 years old with Graves' hyperthyroidism that later progressed to Graves' ophthalmopathy. Source material: blood. Here the CDR3 DNA reads TGTGCCAGCAGCCGAGCCGGGACAGGGAGACACAATGAGCAGTTCTTC. This encodes CASSRAGTGRHNEQFF. The variable domain in full, completed from reference TRBV13 and TRBJ2-1, reads AAGVIQSPRHLIKEKRETATLKCYPIPRHDTVYWYQQGPGQDPQFLISFYEKMQSDKGSIPDRFSAQQFSDYHSELNMSSLELGDSALYFCASSRAGTGRHNEQFFGPGTRLTVL.